The clone carrying this T cell receptor (beta chain) was counted at least ten times. After constant-region reverse-primer amplification, full-length variable regions underwent semi-nested PCR with Nested Universal Primer A. Using its own MiXCR run on the 5' RACE reads, TCRdb lists one record per CDR3 protein. The table has tens of thousands of distinct CDR3 sequences, around 30% seen once. This CDR3 region has 15 residues. The V gene lost 7 bases and the J gene lost 1 base, with 14 bases spanning the gap. Germline CDR1 reads MNHNS; CDR2 reads SASEGT. This chain connects TRBV6-1 to TRBJ2-1; TRBD2 might be the D (6 bases). The specimen sequenced was tumor-infiltrating naive CD4+ T cells sorted from the breast tumor. Subset in this sample: naive CD4+ T cells, CD4+CD45RA+CD25-. The sequence was obtained from a female donor with breast cancer. CDR3 bases: TGTGCCAGCAAAATGGCTAGCGCATCCTACAATGAGCAGTTCTTC. It encodes CASKMASASYNEQFF.